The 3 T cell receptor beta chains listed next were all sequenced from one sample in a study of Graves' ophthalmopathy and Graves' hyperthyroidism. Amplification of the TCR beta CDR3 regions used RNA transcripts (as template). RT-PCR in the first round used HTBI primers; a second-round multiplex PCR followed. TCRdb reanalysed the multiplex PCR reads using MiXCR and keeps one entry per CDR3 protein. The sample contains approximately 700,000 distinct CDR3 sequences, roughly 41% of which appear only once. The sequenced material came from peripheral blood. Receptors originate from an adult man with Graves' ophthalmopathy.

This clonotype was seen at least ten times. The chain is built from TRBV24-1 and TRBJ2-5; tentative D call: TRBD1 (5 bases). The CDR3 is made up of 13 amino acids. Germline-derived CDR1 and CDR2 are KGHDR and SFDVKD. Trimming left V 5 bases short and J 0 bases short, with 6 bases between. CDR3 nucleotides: TGTGCCACCAGTGGGGGCTACCAAGAGACCCAGTACTTC. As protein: CATSGGYQETQYF.

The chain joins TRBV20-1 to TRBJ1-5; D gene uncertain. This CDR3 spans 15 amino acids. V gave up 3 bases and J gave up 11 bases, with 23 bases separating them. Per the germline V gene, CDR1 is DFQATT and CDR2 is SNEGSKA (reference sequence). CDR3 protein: CSASGLAGYQETQHF. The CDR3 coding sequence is TGCAGTGCTAGTGGGCTAGCGGGCTACCAAGAGACCCAGCATTTT.

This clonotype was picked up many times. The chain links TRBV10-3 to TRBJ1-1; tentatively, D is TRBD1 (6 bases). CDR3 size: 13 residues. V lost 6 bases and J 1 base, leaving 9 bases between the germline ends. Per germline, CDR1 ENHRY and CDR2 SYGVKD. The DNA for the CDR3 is TGTGCCATCAGCCGGGACACGAACACTGAAGCTTTCTTT. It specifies CAISRDTNTEAFF.